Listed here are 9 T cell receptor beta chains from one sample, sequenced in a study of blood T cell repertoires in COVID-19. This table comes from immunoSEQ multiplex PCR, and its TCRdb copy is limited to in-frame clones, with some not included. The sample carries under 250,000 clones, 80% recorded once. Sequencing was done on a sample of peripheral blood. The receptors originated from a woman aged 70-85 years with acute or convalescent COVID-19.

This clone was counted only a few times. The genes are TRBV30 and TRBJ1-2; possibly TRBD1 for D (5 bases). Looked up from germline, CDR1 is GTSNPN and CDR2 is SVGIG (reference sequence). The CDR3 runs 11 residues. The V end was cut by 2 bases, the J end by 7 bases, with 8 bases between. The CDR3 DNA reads TGTGCCTGGAGTCTGACAGCTGGCTACACCTTC. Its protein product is CAWSLTAGYTF.

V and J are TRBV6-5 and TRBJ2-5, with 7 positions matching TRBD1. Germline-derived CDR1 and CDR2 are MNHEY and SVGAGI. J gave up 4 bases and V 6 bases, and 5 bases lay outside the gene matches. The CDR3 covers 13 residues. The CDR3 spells CASRTGQLETQYF. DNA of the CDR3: TGTGCCAGCAGGACAGGGCAGCTAGAGACCCAGTACTTC.

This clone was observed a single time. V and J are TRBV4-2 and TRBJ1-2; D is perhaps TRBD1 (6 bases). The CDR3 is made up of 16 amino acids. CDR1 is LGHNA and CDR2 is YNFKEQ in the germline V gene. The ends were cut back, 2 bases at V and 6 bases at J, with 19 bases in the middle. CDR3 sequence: CASSQIENRVGNGYTF. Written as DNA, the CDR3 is TGTGCCAGCAGCCAAATTGAAAACAGGGTGGGGAATGGCTACACCTTC.

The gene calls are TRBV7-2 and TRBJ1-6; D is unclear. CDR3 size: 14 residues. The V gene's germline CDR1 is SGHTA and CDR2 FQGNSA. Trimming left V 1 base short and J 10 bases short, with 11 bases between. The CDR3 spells CASSLGTNLSPLHF. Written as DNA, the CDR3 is TGTGCCAGCAGCTTAGGGACTAACCTGTCACCCCTCCACTTT.

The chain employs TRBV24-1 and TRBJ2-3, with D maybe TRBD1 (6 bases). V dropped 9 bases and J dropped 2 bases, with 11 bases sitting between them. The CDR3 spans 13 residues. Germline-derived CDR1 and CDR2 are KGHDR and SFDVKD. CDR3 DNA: TGTGCCACCGGGGGCACATACACAGATACGCAGTATTTT. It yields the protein CATGGTYTDTQYF.

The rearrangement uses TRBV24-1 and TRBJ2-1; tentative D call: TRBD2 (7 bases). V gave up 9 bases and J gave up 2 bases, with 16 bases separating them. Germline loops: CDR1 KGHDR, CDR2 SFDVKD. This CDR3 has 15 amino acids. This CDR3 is CATSELGGAYNEQFF. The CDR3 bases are TGTGCCACCTCAGAACTAGGGGGGGCCTACAATGAGCAGTTCTTC.

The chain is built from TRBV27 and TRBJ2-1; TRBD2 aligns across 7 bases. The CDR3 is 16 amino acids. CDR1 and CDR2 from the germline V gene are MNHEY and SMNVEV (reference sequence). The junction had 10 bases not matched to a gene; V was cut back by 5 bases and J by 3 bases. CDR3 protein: CASSGGGRGIYNEQFF. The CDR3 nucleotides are TGTGCCAGCAGTGGGGGAGGGCGGGGTATCTACAATGAGCAGTTCTTC.

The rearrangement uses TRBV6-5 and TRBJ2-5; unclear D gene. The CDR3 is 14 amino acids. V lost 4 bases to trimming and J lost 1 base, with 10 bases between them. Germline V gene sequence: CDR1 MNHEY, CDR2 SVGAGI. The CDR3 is CASSSQTFQETQYF. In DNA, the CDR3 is TGTGCCAGCAGTTCTCAGACTTTCCAAGAGACCCAGTACTTC.

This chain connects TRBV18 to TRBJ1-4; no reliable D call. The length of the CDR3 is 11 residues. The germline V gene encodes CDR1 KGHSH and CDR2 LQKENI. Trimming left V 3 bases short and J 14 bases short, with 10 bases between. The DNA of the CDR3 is TGTGCCAGCTCACCTGACCGGGTGCTGTTTTTT. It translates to CASSPDRVLFF.